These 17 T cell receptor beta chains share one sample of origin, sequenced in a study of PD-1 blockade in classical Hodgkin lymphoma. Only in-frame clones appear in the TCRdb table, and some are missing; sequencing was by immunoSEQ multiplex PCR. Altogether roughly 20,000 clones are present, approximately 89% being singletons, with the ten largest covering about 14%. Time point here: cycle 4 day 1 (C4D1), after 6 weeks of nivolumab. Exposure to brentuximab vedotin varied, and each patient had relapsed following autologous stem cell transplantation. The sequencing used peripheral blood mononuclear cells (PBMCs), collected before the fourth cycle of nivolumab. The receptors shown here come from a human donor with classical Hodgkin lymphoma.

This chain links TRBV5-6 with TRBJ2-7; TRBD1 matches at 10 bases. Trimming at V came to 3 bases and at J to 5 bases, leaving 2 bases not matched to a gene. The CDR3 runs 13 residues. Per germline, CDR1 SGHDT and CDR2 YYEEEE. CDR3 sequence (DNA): TGTGCCAGCAGCTGGGACAGGGGCCACGAGCAGTACTTC. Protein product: CASSWDRGHEQYF.

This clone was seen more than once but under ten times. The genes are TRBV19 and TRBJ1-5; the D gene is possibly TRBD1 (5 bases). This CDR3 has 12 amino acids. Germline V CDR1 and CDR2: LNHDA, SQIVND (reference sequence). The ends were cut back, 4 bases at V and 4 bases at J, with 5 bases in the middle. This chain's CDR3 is CASSTGNQPQHF. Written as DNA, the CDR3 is TGTGCCAGTAGTACAGGGAATCAGCCCCAGCATTTT.

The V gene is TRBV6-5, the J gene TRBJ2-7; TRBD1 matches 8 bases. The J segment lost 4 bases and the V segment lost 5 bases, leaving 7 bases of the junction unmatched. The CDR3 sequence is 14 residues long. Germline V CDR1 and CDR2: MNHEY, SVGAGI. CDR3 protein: CASSPGQALYEQYF. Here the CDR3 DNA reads TGTGCCAGCAGTCCGGGACAGGCCCTTTACGAGCAGTACTTC.

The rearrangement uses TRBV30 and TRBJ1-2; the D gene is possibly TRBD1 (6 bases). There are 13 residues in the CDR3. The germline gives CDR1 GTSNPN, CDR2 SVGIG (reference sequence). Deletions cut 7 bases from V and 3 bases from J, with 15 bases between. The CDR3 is CASSQGQDYGYTF. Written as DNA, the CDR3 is TGTGCCTCCTCACAGGGTCAGGACTATGGCTACACCTTC.

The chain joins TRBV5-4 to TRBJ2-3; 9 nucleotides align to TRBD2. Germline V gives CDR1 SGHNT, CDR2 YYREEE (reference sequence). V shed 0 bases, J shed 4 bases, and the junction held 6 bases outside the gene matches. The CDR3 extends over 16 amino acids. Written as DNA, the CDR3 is TGTGCCAGCAGCTTGGGTGCGGGGGGGGGCCCAGATACGCAGTATTTT. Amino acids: CASSLGAGGGPDTQYF.

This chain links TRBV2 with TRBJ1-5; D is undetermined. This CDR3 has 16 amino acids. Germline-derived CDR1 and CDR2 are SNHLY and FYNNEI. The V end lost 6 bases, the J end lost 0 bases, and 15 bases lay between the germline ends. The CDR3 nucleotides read TGTGCCAGCAGCCCCGAAGGCAGTTATAGCAATCAGCCCCAGCATTTT. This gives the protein CASSPEGSYSNQPQHF.

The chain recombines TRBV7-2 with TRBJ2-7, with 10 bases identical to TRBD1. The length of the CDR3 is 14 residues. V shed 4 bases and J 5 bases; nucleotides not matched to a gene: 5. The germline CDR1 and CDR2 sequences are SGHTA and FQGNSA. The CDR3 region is CASSSGDRGNEQYF. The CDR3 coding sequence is TGTGCCAGCAGCTCAGGGGACAGGGGTAACGAGCAGTACTTC.

In nucleotides, the CDR3 is TGTGCCAGCAGCCTCCGGACAGCTGAAAAACTGTTTTTT. Its translation: CASSLRTAEKLFF. The rearrangement joins TRBV6-1 to TRBJ1-4; tentatively, D is TRBD1 (6 bases). Trimming cost V 6 bases and J 7 bases, with 12 bases left between them. The germline V gene has CDR1 MNHNS and CDR2 SASEGT. This CDR3 region has 13 residues.

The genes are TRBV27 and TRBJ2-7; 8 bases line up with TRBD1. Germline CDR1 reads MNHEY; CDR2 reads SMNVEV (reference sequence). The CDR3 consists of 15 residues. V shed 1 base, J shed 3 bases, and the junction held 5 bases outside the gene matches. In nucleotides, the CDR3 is TGTGCCAGCAGTTTATTCGCGACAGGGGTCTACGAGCAGTACTTC. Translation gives CASSLFATGVYEQYF.

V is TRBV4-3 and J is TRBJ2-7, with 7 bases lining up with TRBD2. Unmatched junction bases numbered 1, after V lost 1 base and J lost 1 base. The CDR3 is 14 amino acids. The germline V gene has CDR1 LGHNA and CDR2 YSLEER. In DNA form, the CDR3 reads TGCGCCAGCAGCCAAGGGGACTATTCCTACGAGCAGTACTTC. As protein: CASSQGDYSYEQYF.

The CDR3 sequence is CASSPLGLGTGETQYF. The CDR3 bases are TGTGCCAGCTCACCACTTGGGCTGGGAACGGGTGAGACCCAGTACTTC. The genes are TRBV18 and TRBJ2-5; D gene unclear. Per germline, CDR1 KGHSH and CDR2 LQKENI. The V gene lost 1 base and the J gene lost 5 bases, with 17 bases spanning the gap. CDR3 length: 16 residues.

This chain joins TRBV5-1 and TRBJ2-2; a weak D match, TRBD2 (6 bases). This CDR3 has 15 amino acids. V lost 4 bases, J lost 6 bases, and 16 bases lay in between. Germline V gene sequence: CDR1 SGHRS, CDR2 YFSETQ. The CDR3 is CASSPGVLSAGELFF. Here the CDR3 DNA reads TGCGCCAGCAGCCCGGGGGTTTTAAGCGCCGGGGAGCTGTTTTTT.

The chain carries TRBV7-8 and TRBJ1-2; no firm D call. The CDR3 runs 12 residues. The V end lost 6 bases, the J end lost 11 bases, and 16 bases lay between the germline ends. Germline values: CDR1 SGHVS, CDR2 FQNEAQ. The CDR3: CASRPGSGGYTF. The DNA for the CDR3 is TGTGCCAGCAGACCCGGATCTGGAGGGTACACCTTC. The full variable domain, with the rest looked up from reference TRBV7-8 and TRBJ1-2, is GAGVSQSPRYKVAKRGQDVALRCDPISGHVSLFWYQQALGQGPEFLTYFQNEAQLDKSGLPSDRFFAERPEGSVSTLKIQRTQQEDSAVYLCASRPGSGGYTFGSGTRLTVV.

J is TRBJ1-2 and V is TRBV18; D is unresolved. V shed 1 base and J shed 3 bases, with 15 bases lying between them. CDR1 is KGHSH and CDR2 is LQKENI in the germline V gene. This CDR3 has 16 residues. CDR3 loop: CASSPQEQKMYYGYTF. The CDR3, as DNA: TGTGCCAGCTCACCACAGGAACAGAAGATGTACTATGGCTACACCTTC.

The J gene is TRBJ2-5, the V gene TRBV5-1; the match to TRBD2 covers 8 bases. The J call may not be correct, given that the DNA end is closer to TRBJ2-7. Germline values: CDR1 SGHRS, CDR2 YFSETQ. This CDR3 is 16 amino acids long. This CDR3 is CASSLEVDGRAYEQYF. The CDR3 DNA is TGCGCCAGCAGCTTGGAAGTAGACGGGAGGGCCTACGAGCAGTACTTC.

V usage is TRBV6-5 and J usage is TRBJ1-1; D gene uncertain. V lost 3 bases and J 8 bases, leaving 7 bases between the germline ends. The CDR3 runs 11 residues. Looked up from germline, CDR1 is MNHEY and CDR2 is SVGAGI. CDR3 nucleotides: TGTGCCAGCAGTTATACCTTGGAAGCTTTCTTT. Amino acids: CASSYTLEAFF.

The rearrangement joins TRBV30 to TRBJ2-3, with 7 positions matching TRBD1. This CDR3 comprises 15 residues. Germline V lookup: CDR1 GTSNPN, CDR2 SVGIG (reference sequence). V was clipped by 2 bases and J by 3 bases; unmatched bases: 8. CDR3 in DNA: TGTGCCTGGAGTCAAACAGGGGATTTTACAGATACGCAGTATTTT. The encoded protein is CAWSQTGDFTDTQYF.